What follows are 4 T cell receptor beta chains derived from one specimen sequenced in a study of T cell clonotyping in hematopoietic cell transplantation. The table came from immunoSEQ multiplex PCR; TCRdb's copy has only in-frame clones and leaves some out. Among about 16,000 clones listed, roughly 93% were seen once. Indicated time point: recipient sample about 28 days before transplant, after cytoreduction. The source material was peripheral blood mononuclear cells, sampled before stem cell transplant. These receptors originate from a man aged 18 to 29 with biphenotypic leukemia. Some clones in this sample may be carry-over from other donors' samples.

The rearrangement links TRBV19 to TRBJ2-7; maybe TRBD1 (5 bases). The CDR3 is 14 amino acids. The germline gives CDR1 LNHDA, CDR2 SQIVND (reference sequence). V dropped 6 bases and J dropped 2 bases, with 14 bases sitting between them. CDR3 region: CASSRSGFPYEQYF. DNA of the CDR3: TGTGCCAGTAGCAGATCAGGGTTCCCCTACGAGCAGTACTTC.

The chain has TRBV10-3 and TRBJ2-7; a possible D gene is TRBD1 (6 bases). Looked up from germline, CDR1 is ENHRY and CDR2 is SYGVKD. The ends were cut back, 2 bases at V and 5 bases at J, with 13 bases in the middle. The length of the CDR3 is 14 residues. CDR3 DNA sequence: TGTGCCATCAGTGAGGGCAGGGGAGTGGACGAGCAGTACTTC. It is translated as CAISEGRGVDEQYF.

The J gene is TRBJ1-1, the V gene TRBV29-1, with a tentative D call TRBD1 (5 bases). The CDR3 extends over 14 amino acids. Trimming left V 7 bases short and J 3 bases short, with 18 bases between. Germline loops: CDR1 SQVTM, CDR2 ANQGSEA. As DNA, the CDR3 is TGCAGCGCCAAGGGGACCTCGCCGGACACTGAAGCTTTCTTT. This encodes CSAKGTSPDTEAFF.

The chain has TRBV4-3 and TRBJ1-5, with D maybe TRBD1 (6 bases). Germline assignment: CDR1 LGHNA and CDR2 YSLEER. V shed 0 bases and J shed 1 base, with 16 bases lying between them. The CDR3 is 18 amino acids. The CDR3 here is CASSQDVEGGQSNQPQHF. The CDR3, as DNA: TGCGCCAGCAGCCAAGATGTGGAGGGGGGGCAGAGCAATCAGCCCCAGCATTTT.